The source of this T cell receptor beta chain is a study of blood T cell repertoires in COVID-19. CDR1 and CDR2 from the germline V gene are LNHDA and SQIVND (reference sequence). CDR3 length equals 15 residues. V was shortened by 3 bases and J by 8 bases, with 17 bases between the two germline ends. The authors' processing: Estimation of nucleated cell counts was performed using reference gene primer amplification. The repertoire was sequenced with immunoSEQ multiplex PCR; TCRdb's copy has only in-frame clones and lacks some. The DNA gave D and trimming, while V, J and clone size come from that table. The top ten hold roughly 0.84% of the sample, which has about 430,000 clones, about 90% seen once. Patients of the Seattle cohort, enrolled during active infection, were followed longitudinally.

The V gene is TRBV19, the J gene TRBJ2-1; D ambiguous. This sequence was found in a man younger than 30 with COVID-19, enrolled during active disease. The sequencing sample was made of peripheral blood. The CDR3 DNA follows: TGTGCCAGTAGTATGGGCCAGGTCAATGGCGATGAGCAGTTCTTC. Translated, it gives CASSMGQVNGDEQFF.